The clone carrying this T cell receptor (beta chain) was counted many times. After removal of 3 bases from V and 6 bases from J, the junction contained 1 base not matched to a gene. Per germline, CDR1 PRHDT and CDR2 FYEKMQ (reference sequence). CDR3 length: 14 residues. Amplification of the TCR beta CDR3 regions used RNA transcripts (as template). The library came from an HTBI-primed first-round RT-PCR and a second-round multiplex PCR. TCRdb redid the calling of the multiplex PCR reads with MiXCR, one entry per CDR3 protein. The sample has under 350,000 distinct CDR3 sequences; roughly a sixth are singletons. The data are from a study of Graves' ophthalmopathy and Graves' hyperthyroidism.

This sequence joins TRBV13 and TRBJ1-6, with 8 bases that match TRBD1. Source material: peripheral blood. The receptor was derived from an adult man with Graves' ophthalmopathy. CDR3 region: CASSFGQGNSPLHF. As DNA, the CDR3 is TGTGCCAGCAGCTTCGGACAGGGTAATTCACCCCTCCACTTT.